The next 25 T cell receptor beta chains were all read from a single sample in a study of T cells in Graves' hyperthyroidism and ophthalmopathy. RNA transcripts gave rise to amplified TCR beta CDR3 regions. HTBI primers were employed in a first-round RT-PCR of the TCR CDR3. TCRdb re-called the multiplex PCR reads through MiXCR, storing one row per CDR3 protein. The data show about 420,000 distinct CDR3 sequences, with about 13% seen just once and less than 6.5% held by the top ten. Sequencing was performed on blood. The receptors were sampled from a woman aged 18-29 years with Graves' hyperthyroidism.

Points on this clonotype: The junction differs from germline at one of its ends, possibly a read error. This chain links TRBV5-4 with TRBJ1-5; tentative D call: TRBD1 (5 bases). CDR1 and CDR2 (germline): SGHNT, YYREEE (reference sequence). CDR3 length: 15 residues. CDR3 coding DNA: TGCGCCAGCAGCCCGCGACCCAATGGGGGTCAGCCCCAGCATTTT. Translation: CASSPRPNGGQPQHF.

Concerning this clonotype: This may be a read error: a much more frequent sequence differs by one nucleotide. The chain uses TRBV5-1 and TRBJ2-7, with D uncertain. V shed 0 bases and J shed 7 bases, with 11 bases lying between them. CDR3 size: 13 residues. Per germline, CDR1 SGHRS and CDR2 YFSETQ. The CDR3 sequence: CASSLDRYNEQYF. CDR3 DNA sequence: TGCGCCAGCAGCTTGGACAGATACAATGAGCAGTACTTC.

This clonotype was found a few times. This chain links TRBV2 with TRBJ1-5; no reliable D call. V was cut by 1 base and J by 10 bases, with 8 bases left in between. The germline V gene has CDR1 SNHLY and CDR2 FYNNEI. This CDR3 spans 12 amino acids. CDR3 coding DNA: TGTGCCAGCAGTGAAGGGTCGACACCCCAGCATTTT. It specifies CASSEGSTPQHF.

This clonotype was counted only a few times. The chain carries TRBV20-1 and TRBJ2-1; possibly TRBD2 for D (6 bases). This CDR3 has 16 amino acids. The V end was cut by 1 base, the J end by 8 bases, with 21 bases between. Germline V CDR1 and CDR2: DFQATT, SNEGSKA (reference sequence). CDR3 protein: CSARGGGIGKVYEQFF. CDR3 coding DNA: TGCAGTGCTAGAGGAGGAGGGATTGGTAAGGTCTATGAGCAGTTCTTC.

This clonotype was observed at least ten times. V gene TRBV5-1 combines with J gene TRBJ2-7; 16 bases fit TRBD2. The length of the CDR3 is 16 residues. J was trimmed by 2 bases and V by 4 bases; bases with no gene match: 3. The germline V gene has CDR1 SGHRS and CDR2 YFSETQ. The CDR3 DNA reads as TGCGCCAGCAGCCAAGGGACTAGCGGGAGGGCCTACGAGCAGTACTTC. This translates into CASSQGTSGRAYEQYF.

This clonotype has ten or more counts. The chain uses TRBV6-1 and TRBJ2-3, with 11 nucleotides matching TRBD2. This CDR3 spans 15 amino acids. The V segment lost 6 bases and the J segment 4 bases; nucleotides outside the gene matches: 6. Germline assignment: CDR1 MNHNS and CDR2 SASEGT. The CDR3 protein is CASRFLAGGSDTQYF. CDR3 DNA: TGTGCCAGCAGGTTTCTAGCGGGAGGCTCAGATACGCAGTATTTT.

This clonotype appeared many times. The chain carries TRBV29-1 and TRBJ2-1; possibly TRBD2 for D (5 bases). Trimming took 1 base from V and 10 from J, leaving 8 bases between them. Per germline, CDR1 SQVTM and CDR2 ANQGSEA. This CDR3 has 11 amino acids. The DNA of the CDR3 is TGCAGCGTTGAAGGCGGGCTGGAGCAGTTCTTC. Protein product: CSVEGGLEQFF.

This clonotype was recorded at least ten times. The chain couples TRBV6-8 to TRBJ1-1; 7 bases are shared with TRBD1. In germline, CDR1 is MNHGY, CDR2 SAAAGT. Losses at the gene ends were 2 bases for V and 5 bases for J; bases not matched to a gene: 14. The length of the CDR3 is 17 residues. The chain's CDR3 is CASSYDREITRRTEAFF. Here the CDR3 DNA reads TGTGCCAGCAGTTACGACAGGGAAATAACCCGAAGGACTGAAGCTTTCTTT.

There are many counts of this clonotype. The gene calls are TRBV5-1 and TRBJ2-3; 10 nucleotides align to TRBD1. With V trimmed by 4 bases and J by 1 base, 9 bases remained unmatched. Germline V CDR1 and CDR2: SGHRS, YFSETQ. This CDR3 region has 17 residues. CDR3 in amino acids: CASSTDVGTGGTDTQYF. The CDR3 region has the DNA TGCGCCAGCAGCACGGACGTTGGGACAGGGGGCACAGATACGCAGTATTTT.

The V call is TRBV3-1, the J call TRBJ2-2, with D hard to call. The V end lost 0 bases, the J end lost 5 bases, and 10 bases lay between the germline ends. CDR3 length: 15 amino acids. Germline-derived CDR1 and CDR2 are LGHDT and YNNKEL (reference sequence). The CDR3 loop is CASSQEASATGELFF. CDR3 DNA: TGTGCCAGCAGCCAAGAGGCCTCGGCAACCGGGGAGCTGTTTTTT.

This clonotype was recorded at least ten times. The chain is built from TRBV5-1 and TRBJ2-1; 7 bases align to TRBD2. The CDR3 is 12 residues long. Germline CDR1 SGHRS, CDR2 YFSETQ. The V and J ends lost 4 bases and 9 bases, in that order; junction bases with no gene match: 4. CDR3 residues: CASSRGGGEQFF. The CDR3 region has the DNA TGCGCCAGCAGCCGGGGCGGGGGTGAGCAGTTCTTC.

The rearrangement links TRBV9 to TRBJ1-5, with 8 bases lining up with TRBD1. The germline V gene has CDR1 SGDLS and CDR2 YYNGEE. CDR3 length: 15 residues. J was trimmed by 7 bases and V by 3 bases; bases with no gene match: 9. CDR3 residues: CASSASLDRGQPQHF. In DNA, the CDR3 is TGTGCCAGCAGCGCCTCTCTCGACAGGGGACAGCCCCAGCATTTT.

This clonotype has ten or more counts. V usage is TRBV20-1 and J usage is TRBJ2-7, with 14 nucleotides matching TRBD2. CDR1 DFQATT and CDR2 SNEGSKA come from the germline V gene (reference sequence). The CDR3 is 15 amino acids. The V segment lost 3 bases and the J segment 7 bases; nucleotides outside the gene matches: 8. CDR3 region: CSASTGTSGRREQYF. The CDR3 nucleotides are TGCAGTGCTAGCACCGGGACTAGCGGGAGAAGGGAGCAGTACTTC.

This clonotype was recorded a few times. The chain uses TRBV5-1 and TRBJ1-6, with no clear D. V was clipped by 0 bases and J by 4 bases, with 23 bases between them. The CDR3 totals 20 residues. Germline CDR1 and CDR2: SGHRS and YFSETQ. The CDR3 region is CASSLGSFQTRGGYNSPLHF. CDR3 in DNA: TGCGCCAGCAGCTTGGGATCCTTCCAAACGCGGGGTGGATATAATTCACCCCTCCACTTT.

This clonotype was counted ten times or more. The CDR3 sequence is CASSWGQGSEKLFF. CDR3 nucleotides: TGTGCCAGCAGCTGGGGACAGGGAAGTGAAAAACTGTTTTTT. The rearrangement links TRBV5-5 to TRBJ1-4; 9 bases are shared with TRBD1. There are 14 residues in the CDR3. Trimming at V came to 3 bases and at J to 7 bases, leaving 4 bases not matched to a gene. From germline, CDR1 is SGHKS and CDR2 YYEKEE (reference sequence).

This clonotype was seen at least ten times. The rearrangement links TRBV20-1 to TRBJ2-3; D remains ambiguous. Germline-derived CDR1 and CDR2 are DFQATT and SNEGSKA (reference sequence). The CDR3 covers 13 residues. The V end lost 6 bases, the J end lost 1 base, and 11 bases lay between the germline ends. The chain's CDR3 is CSAPGLRTDTQYF. Written as DNA, the CDR3 is TGCAGTGCCCCCGGTCTACGCACAGATACGCAGTATTTT.

In its sample, this clonotype was seen a few times. This chain links TRBV10-2 with TRBJ1-1; D gene unclear. V lost 5 bases, J lost 7 bases, and 8 bases lay in between. This CDR3 has 11 amino acids. Germline CDR1 WSHSY, CDR2 SAAADI. This CDR3 reads CASSSLFEAFF. CDR3 DNA: TGCGCCAGCAGTAGTCTCTTTGAAGCTTTCTTT.

The chain links TRBV9 to TRBJ2-3; 9 nucleotides agree with TRBD2. The CDR3 consists of 16 residues. The V segment lost 3 bases and the J segment 3 bases; nucleotides outside the gene matches: 8. Germline assignment: CDR1 SGDLS and CDR2 YYNGEE. CDR3 DNA sequence: TGTGCCAGCAGCGGGCTAGCGGGAAGTGGTACAGATACGCAGTATTTT. This sequence encodes CASSGLAGSGTDTQYF.

This clonotype has a count of ten or more. The rearrangement links TRBV12-3 or TRBV12-4 to TRBJ2-3; TRBD2 matches 10 bases. The CDR3 contains 16 residues. J gave up 0 bases and V 7 bases, and 7 bases lay outside the gene matches. The DNA of the CDR3 is TGTGCCAGCACCCCCGGACTAGCGGCTAGCACAGATACGCAGTATTTT. Protein product: CASTPGLAASTDTQYF.

This chain links TRBV14 with TRBJ2-1; TRBD1 aligns across 7 bases. This CDR3 has 12 amino acids. J was trimmed by 12 bases and V by 1 base; bases with no gene match: 3. The germline CDR1 and CDR2 sequences are SGHDN and FVKESK. The CDR3 bases are TGTGCCAGCAGCCAAGGTCCAGGGGGGCAGTTCTTC. Translating gives CASSQGPGGQFF.

There are many counts of this clonotype. The chain uses TRBV6-2 or TRBV6-3 and TRBJ2-3, with TRBD2 matching 7 bases. The trim removed 2 bases at V and 4 bases at J, leaving 6 bases unmatched. Germline V gives CDR1 MNHEY, CDR2 SVGEGT. The CDR3 is 15 amino acids. As DNA, the CDR3 is TGTGCCAGCAGTTACGTGGCTAGCGGCCCAGATACGCAGTATTTT. Its protein is CASSYVASGPDTQYF.

This clonotype was seen many times. The rearrangement joins TRBV6-2 or TRBV6-3 to TRBJ1-5, with D hard to call. The V gene lost 7 bases and the J gene lost 1 base, with 8 bases spanning the gap. CDR1 is MNHEY and CDR2 is SVGEGT in the germline V gene. The CDR3 is 13 residues long. CDR3 sequence (DNA): TGTGCCAGCACCCCAACAAGCAATCAGCCCCAGCATTTT. Its translation is CASTPTSNQPQHF.

At least ten counts were recorded for this clonotype. The J gene is TRBJ1-1, the V gene TRBV20-1; 12 positions match TRBD1. The CDR3 is 15 residues long. J was trimmed by 4 bases and V by 5 bases; bases with no gene match: 8. CDR1 is DFQATT, CDR2 SNEGSKA, per germline (reference sequence). The CDR3 bases are TGCAGTGCTGGCGGGACAGGGGGCCTTTTCACTGAAGCTTTCTTT. It yields the protein CSAGGTGGLFTEAFF.

This clonotype has more than one count but fewer than ten. The chain uses TRBV7-9 and TRBJ1-5; D gene ambiguous. The germline V gene has CDR1 SEHNR and CDR2 FQNEAQ (reference sequence). V was cut by 1 base and J by 7 bases, with 8 bases left in between. This CDR3 has 13 amino acids. CDR3 protein: CASSLEGIQPQHF. The CDR3 DNA is TGTGCCAGCAGCTTAGAAGGGATCCAGCCCCAGCATTTT.

This clonotype has a count of ten or more. The junction does not match germline at one end; this may be a read error. The chain is built from TRBV18 and TRBJ2-3, with 14 bases identical to TRBD2. CDR3 length: 17 residues. The germline CDR1 and CDR2 sequences are KGHSH and LQKENI. CDR3 sequence reads: CASAPGLAGVITDTQYF. CDR3 DNA: TGTGCCAGCGCACCGGGACTAGCGGGAGTCATCACAGATACGCAGTATTTT.